This passage covers 29 T cell receptor beta chains from one sample sequenced in a study of cytomegalovirus exposure and HLA in healthy donors. The PCR contained 60 Vbeta and 13 Jbeta primers. The protocol was immunoSEQ multiplex PCR, while the TCRdb copy is restricted to in-frame clones and leaves out a portion. The sample records about 170,000 clones, approximately 72% being singletons. Sequencing was performed on PBMCs. Receptors were obtained from a man in his forties in good health and CMV-seropositive.

This clone was seen a single time. The V gene is TRBV9, the J gene TRBJ2-5, with D maybe TRBD2 (6 bases). V was clipped by 0 bases and J by 5 bases, with 14 bases between them. CDR3 length: 15 residues. The germline V gene encodes CDR1 SGDLS and CDR2 YYNGEE. CDR3 bases: TGTGCCAGCAGCGTAGGGTGGCAGGGAGGCGAGACCCAGTACTTC. Its protein product is CASSVGWQGGETQYF.

The genes are TRBV9 and TRBJ2-5; 7 bases align to TRBD1. The CDR3 totals 17 residues. Germline loops: CDR1 SGDLS, CDR2 YYNGEE. The junction had 13 bases not matched to a gene; V was cut back by 0 bases and J by 5 bases. The CDR3 bases are TGTGCCAGCAGCGTAGGGAACAGGGGATATGGTTGGGAGACCCAGTACTTC. Protein product: CASSVGNRGYGWETQYF.

This clone has just a few counts. The sample has other DNA sequences that encode this CDR3 too. CDR3 sequence: CASSYSNGRVGSPLHF. Here the CDR3 DNA reads TGTGCCAGCAGTTACTCGAATGGCAGGGTCGGCTCACCCCTCCACTTT. The V and J genes are TRBV6-5 and TRBJ1-6; tentatively, D is TRBD1 (5 bases). Trimming removed 0 bases from V and 10 bases from J, with 16 bases in between. The CDR3 runs 16 residues. The V gene's germline CDR1 is MNHEY and CDR2 SVGAGI.

The V and J genes are TRBV6-5 and TRBJ1-1; D possibly corresponds to TRBD1 (6 bases). This CDR3 comprises 15 residues. Germline-derived CDR1 and CDR2 are MNHEY and SVGAGI. V was pared by 6 bases and J by 0 bases, with 14 bases between. CDR3 nucleotide sequence: TGTGCCAGCAGCTACCGGACAGTAATGAACACTGAAGCTTTCTTT. This sequence encodes CASSYRTVMNTEAFF.

The CDR3 spells CSVEQGGGYTF. The CDR3 bases are TGCAGCGTTGAACAGGGGGGAGGCTACACCTTC. The J gene is TRBJ1-2, the V gene TRBV29-1; 7 nucleotides agree with TRBD1. The germline gives CDR1 SQVTM, CDR2 ANQGSEA. After removal of 2 bases from V and 8 bases from J, the junction contained 2 bases not matched to a gene. CDR3 size: 11 residues.

The chain carries TRBV4-3 and TRBJ2-2; TRBD2 might be the D (7 bases). Germline assignment: CDR1 LGHNA and CDR2 YSLEER. Trimming removed 4 bases from V and 0 bases from J, with 15 bases in between. The CDR3 contains 17 residues. The CDR3 nucleotides read TGCGCCAGCAGCCGGAATCTGGGGGGGCCGAACACCGGGGAGCTGTTTTTT. This translates into CASSRNLGGPNTGELFF.

This clone has a handful of counts. V is TRBV5-4 and J is TRBJ2-1; no clear D gene. This CDR3 comprises 16 residues. Per germline, CDR1 SGHNT and CDR2 YYREEE (reference sequence). V lost 0 bases, J lost 0 bases, and 10 bases lay in between. The CDR3 bases are TGTGCCAGCAGCTTGGTAGTGTCGAGCTCCTACAATGAGCAGTTCTTC. Amino acids: CASSLVVSSSYNEQFF.

The V and J genes are TRBV18 and TRBJ2-7, with D hard to call. Per the germline V gene, CDR1 is KGHSH and CDR2 is LQKENI. The CDR3 contains 12 residues. V gave up 5 bases and J gave up 6 bases, with 11 bases separating them. In DNA, the CDR3 is TGTGCCAGCTCATCTCCGACGGGCGAGCAGTACTTC. It translates to CASSSPTGEQYF.

V gene TRBV4-3 combines with J gene TRBJ2-3; TRBD2 matches 13 bases. V lost 3 bases to trimming and J lost 2 bases; unmatched junction nucleotides: 2. CDR1 is LGHNA, CDR2 YSLEER, per germline. The CDR3 spans 16 residues. The CDR3: CASSHGLAGATDTQYF. The CDR3 DNA sequence: TGCGCCAGCAGCCACGGACTAGCGGGGGCCACAGATACGCAGTATTTT.

This clone occurred a few times. The chain couples TRBV19 to TRBJ2-1, with D perhaps TRBD2 (6 bases). Per germline, CDR1 LNHDA and CDR2 SQIVND (reference sequence). CDR3 length equals 13 residues. V was shortened by 6 bases and J by 5 bases, with 11 bases between the two germline ends. The DNA for the CDR3 is TGTGCCAGTAGGATGGGACTGAACAATGAGCAGTTCTTC. It codes for CASRMGLNNEQFF.

The genes are TRBV6-1 and TRBJ2-1, with TRBD1 identical over 10 bases. With 3 bases clipped from V and 8 bases from J, the junction kept 10 bases outside the gene matches. This CDR3 spans 16 amino acids. Germline V CDR1 and CDR2: MNHNS, SASEGT. CDR3 residues: CASSDDRGQGLDEQFF. The CDR3 DNA reads TGTGCCAGCAGTGACGACAGGGGGCAAGGTTTAGATGAGCAGTTCTTC.

The rearrangement uses TRBV7-2 and TRBJ1-2, with D possibly TRBD1 on 6 matching bases. Between the trimmed V and J ends, which lost 4 bases and 6 bases, there was a span of 9 bases. This CDR3 comprises 12 residues. The V gene's germline CDR1 is SGHTA and CDR2 FQGNSA. CDR3 sequence: CASSSTGDGYTF. CDR3 sequence (DNA): TGTGCCAGCAGCTCGACAGGAGATGGCTACACCTTC.

This chain uses TRBV7-6 with TRBJ2-2; 11 nucleotides match TRBD2. Germline lookup yields CDR1 SGHVS and CDR2 FNYEAQ. V shed 1 base and J 3 bases; nucleotides not matched to a gene: 10. This CDR3 spans 19 amino acids. The CDR3 DNA reads as TGTGCCAGCAGCTTAGAACGGGCCGGGACTAGCGGATACACCGGGGAGCTGTTTTTT. Its translation: CASSLERAGTSGYTGELFF.

V and J are TRBV4-2 and TRBJ1-4; D is perhaps TRBD1 (6 bases). The germline gives CDR1 LGHNA, CDR2 YNFKEQ. The CDR3 extends over 16 amino acids. Trimming left V 2 bases short and J 11 bases short, with 21 bases between. Here the CDR3 reads CASSQNTRGGGLKLFF. In DNA form, the CDR3 reads TGTGCCAGCAGCCAAAATACCAGGGGCGGGGGGTTGAAACTGTTTTTT.

The rearrangement links TRBV5-6 to TRBJ2-7; TRBD1 matches at 8 bases. CDR3 length: 15 amino acids. Germline-derived CDR1 and CDR2 are SGHDT and YYEEEE. The V and J ends lost 4 bases and 2 bases, in that order; junction bases with no gene match: 8. CDR3 in DNA: TGTGCCAGCAGCGTACGACAGGGGTTGACCTACGAGCAGTACTTC. This translates into CASSVRQGLTYEQYF.

This clone was observed once. The chain combines TRBV4-3 with TRBJ2-1; the match to TRBD2 covers 8 bases. V was pared by 0 bases and J by 7 bases, with 8 bases of the junction left unmatched. Per the germline V gene, CDR1 is LGHNA and CDR2 is YSLEER. The CDR3 loop spans 16 amino acids. The CDR3 protein is CASSQDMRGVANEQFF. The CDR3 DNA reads as TGCGCCAGCAGCCAAGATATGCGGGGGGTGGCGAATGAGCAGTTCTTC.

This chain joins TRBV7-9 and TRBJ2-1; tentatively, D is TRBD2 (6 bases). This CDR3 has 14 amino acids. CDR1 is SEHNR, CDR2 FQNEAQ, per germline (reference sequence). Trimming removed 3 bases from V and 7 bases from J, with 13 bases in between. Written as DNA, the CDR3 is TGTGCCAGCAGCTTCTTGCGGGGTGGGAATGAGCAGTTCTTC. It translates to CASSFLRGGNEQFF.

The chain's CDR3 is CASSTDRGMSGYTF. The CDR3 nucleotides read TGTGCCAGCAGCACCGACAGGGGCATGAGCGGCTACACCTTC. This chain joins TRBV27 and TRBJ1-2, with 8 bases aligning to TRBD1. With V trimmed by 6 bases and J by 8 bases, 11 bases remained unmatched. The CDR3 length is 14 residues. From germline, CDR1 is MNHEY and CDR2 SMNVEV (reference sequence).

The chain links TRBV2 to TRBJ2-7; D might be TRBD1 (6 bases). The V gene lost 6 bases and the J gene lost 3 bases, with 9 bases spanning the gap. The CDR3 extends over 12 amino acids. The germline V gene encodes CDR1 SNHLY and CDR2 FYNNEI. The CDR3 sequence: CASRADSYEQYF. The CDR3, as DNA: TGTGCCAGCAGAGCGGACAGCTACGAGCAGTACTTC.

V and J are TRBV6-6 and TRBJ2-3; 8 bases agree with TRBD1. Germline V gene data show CDR1 as MNHNY and CDR2 as SVGAGI (reference sequence). CDR3 length: 15 residues. V shed 2 bases and J 4 bases; nucleotides not matched to a gene: 5. CDR3 region: CASSYRTTGADTQYF. CDR3 DNA sequence: TGTGCCAGCAGTTACCGTACGACAGGGGCAGATACGCAGTATTTT.

This chain joins TRBV6-5 and TRBJ2-5; 12 positions agree with TRBD1. Germline V gives CDR1 MNHEY, CDR2 SVGAGI. This CDR3 has 16 residues. With 2 bases clipped from V and 5 bases from J, the junction kept 6 bases outside the gene matches. The CDR3 region has the DNA TGTGCCAGCAGTTACACGGGGACAGGGGGCTGGGAGACCCAGTACTTC. Protein: CASSYTGTGGWETQYF.

The chain employs TRBV30 and TRBJ1-5, with D tentatively TRBD1 (5 bases). Trimming stripped 3 bases from V and 3 bases from J, with 12 bases between. The CDR3 contains 14 residues. Germline assignment: CDR1 GTSNPN and CDR2 SVGIG (reference sequence). The CDR3 loop reads CAWRSTGSNQPQHF. The CDR3 DNA reads TGTGCCTGGAGATCTACAGGTTCCAATCAGCCCCAGCATTTT.

The chain uses TRBV5-5 and TRBJ2-1; 12 nucleotides line up with TRBD2. The length of the CDR3 is 14 residues. Germline V gene sequence: CDR1 SGHKS, CDR2 YYEKEE (reference sequence). The ends lost 7 bases at V and 8 bases at J; junction bases unmatched: 7. This CDR3 reads CASGLAGGRDEQFF. The CDR3 region has the DNA TGTGCCAGCGGGCTAGCGGGGGGGCGAGATGAGCAGTTCTTC.

The J gene is TRBJ1-1, the V gene TRBV14; TRBD1 matches at 8 bases. Germline assignment: CDR1 SGHDN and CDR2 FVKESK. The CDR3 spans 15 residues. Trimming removed 4 bases from V and 7 bases from J; junction bases left unmatched: 11. CDR3 region: CASSPLGQGEGEAFF. In nucleotides, the CDR3 is TGTGCCAGCAGCCCCCTCGGACAGGGTGAAGGTGAAGCTTTCTTT.

The chain joins TRBV19 to TRBJ1-1; 10 nucleotides match TRBD1. CDR1 is LNHDA, CDR2 SQIVND, per germline (reference sequence). V dropped 3 bases and J dropped 5; count of bases not matched to a gene: 3. CDR3 length: 14 amino acids. This CDR3 reads CASSMGQGWTEAFF. The CDR3 DNA reads as TGTGCCAGTAGTATGGGACAGGGGTGGACTGAAGCTTTCTTT.

As to this clone: Different DNA sequences within this sample yield the same CDR3. This rearrangement joins TRBV19 to TRBJ2-1; 8 positions agree with TRBD1. Per the germline V gene, CDR1 is LNHDA and CDR2 is SQIVND (reference sequence). Germline trimming cut 2 bases from V and 6 bases from J; bases unmatched to any gene: 9. The CDR3 runs to 16 residues. CDR3 residues: CASSIPGGAVINEQFF. Here the CDR3 DNA reads TGTGCCAGTAGTATACCAGGGGGCGCGGTGATCAATGAGCAGTTCTTC.

The V call is TRBV7-8, the J call TRBJ1-1, with D possibly matching TRBD1 (5 bases). V lost 5 bases, J lost 4 bases, and 14 bases lay in between. Germline values: CDR1 SGHVS, CDR2 FQNEAQ. This CDR3 region has 14 residues. DNA for the CDR3: TGTGCCAGCAGCATCCGCAGGGTTACCACTGAAGCTTTCTTT. Translating it yields CASSIRRVTTEAFF.

The genes are TRBV9 and TRBJ1-2; no reliable D call. The CDR3 sequence is 15 residues long. Germline V gene lookup returns CDR1 SGDLS and CDR2 YYNGEE. Trimming pared 3 bases from V and 2 bases from J, leaving 14 bases between. This chain's CDR3 is CASSEEGRSNYGYTF. The CDR3 coding sequence is TGTGCCAGCAGCGAAGAGGGAAGGTCGAACTATGGCTACACCTTC.

This chain connects TRBV4-3 to TRBJ1-5, with unresolved D. V was shortened by 4 bases and J by 2 bases, with 12 bases between the two germline ends. This CDR3 has 15 amino acids. Germline V gives CDR1 LGHNA, CDR2 YSLEER. CDR3 residues: CASSPRWQGNQPQHF. CDR3 sequence (DNA): TGCGCCAGCAGCCCCCGGTGGCAGGGCAATCAGCCCCAGCATTTT.